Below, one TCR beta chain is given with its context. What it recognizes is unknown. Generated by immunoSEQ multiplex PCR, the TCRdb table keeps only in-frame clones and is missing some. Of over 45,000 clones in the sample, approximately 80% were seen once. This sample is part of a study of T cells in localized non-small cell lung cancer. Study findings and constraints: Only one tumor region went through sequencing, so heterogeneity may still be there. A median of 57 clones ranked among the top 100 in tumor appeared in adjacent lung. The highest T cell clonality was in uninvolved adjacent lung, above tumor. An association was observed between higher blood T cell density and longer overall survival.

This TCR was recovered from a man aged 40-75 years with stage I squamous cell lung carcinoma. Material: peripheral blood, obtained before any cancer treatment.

CDR3 DNA sequence: TGTGCCAGCAGCTCCGAGAGTGACACTGAAGCTTTCTTT. It codes for CASSSESDTEAFF. The chain recombines TRBV9 with TRBJ1-1; no clear D. Trimming took 4 bases from V and 3 from J, leaving 10 bases between them. This CDR3 comprises 13 residues. Germline V gives CDR1 SGDLS, CDR2 YYNGEE.